A selection of T cell receptor beta chains follows, all from one sample in a study of cytomegalovirus exposure and HLA in healthy donors. The table came from immunoSEQ multiplex PCR; TCRdb's copy has only in-frame clones and leaves some out. The table shows about 150,000 clones, with just under 65% occurring only once. Sequenced material: PBMCs. The receptors originated from an older woman in good health and CMV-seropositive. The CDR3 runs from the conserved cysteine through the conserved F or W. D genes are given only for firm matches. The listing skips clone size in some rows; elsewhere it reads once, few, many or a size class.

J gene: TRBJ2-7; V gene: TRBV19; clone size: few; D gene: TRBD1; CDR3 protein: CASSLGQGGSYEQYF; CDR3 DNA: TGTGCCAGTAGTCTGGGACAGGGAGGCTCCTACGAGCAGTACTTC
J gene: TRBJ2-1; V gene: TRBV9; clone size: .; D gene: TRBD1; CDR3 protein: CASSSVQGVVKNEQFF; CDR3 DNA: TGTGCCAGCAGCTCGGTCCAGGGGGTTGTTAAAAATGAGCAGTTCTTC
J gene: TRBJ2-5; V gene: TRBV18; clone size: few; D gene: .; CDR3 protein: CASSPTGTPETQYF; CDR3 DNA: TGTGCCAGCTCACCCACAGGGACGCCAGAGACCCAGTACTTC
J gene: TRBJ2-6; V gene: TRBV12-5; clone size: few; D gene: .; CDR3 protein: CASGPAGANVLTF; CDR3 DNA: TGTGCTAGTGGCCCGGCTGGGGCCAACGTCCTGACTTTC
J gene: TRBJ1-1; V gene: TRBV4-3; clone size: .; D gene: TRBD1; CDR3 protein: CASSQGWGTGNAAFF; CDR3 DNA: TGCGCCAGCAGCCAAGGATGGGGGACAGGGAATGCGGCTTTCTTT
J gene: TRBJ2-7; V gene: TRBV5-1; clone size: few; D gene: .; CDR3 protein: CASSQTESYEQYF; CDR3 DNA: TGCGCCAGCAGCCAAACAGAGAGTTACGAGCAGTACTTC
J gene: TRBJ1-1; V gene: TRBV28; clone size: .; D gene: .; CDR3 protein: CASSLGRRDTEAFF; CDR3 DNA: TGTGCCAGCAGTTTAGGCAGGCGGGACACTGAAGCTTTCTTT
J gene: TRBJ1-1; V gene: TRBV9; clone size: once; D gene: .; CDR3 protein: CASSPHGGTEAFF; CDR3 DNA: TGTGCCAGCAGCCCCCACGGGGGGACTGAAGCTTTCTTT
J gene: TRBJ2-1; V gene: TRBV14; clone size: once; D gene: TRBD2; CDR3 protein: CASSPGLAEWNEQFF; CDR3 DNA: TGTGCCAGCAGCCCTGGACTAGCGGAATGGAATGAGCAGTTCTTC
J gene: TRBJ2-6; V gene: TRBV27; clone size: .; D gene: .; CDR3 protein: CASSSPGAGANVLTF; CDR3 DNA: TGTGCCAGCAGTTCCCCAGGGGCTGGGGCCAACGTCCTGACTTTC
J gene: TRBJ1-5; V gene: TRBV28; clone size: .; D gene: .; CDR3 protein: CASTDTYQPQHF; CDR3 DNA: TGTGCCAGCACCGACACTTATCAGCCCCAGCATTTT
J gene: TRBJ2-5; V gene: TRBV5-1; clone size: once; D gene: .; CDR3 protein: CASMRGRGQETQYF; CDR3 DNA: TGCGCCAGCATGAGAGGGAGAGGCCAAGAGACCCAGTACTTC
J gene: TRBJ2-2; V gene: TRBV6-5; clone size: .; D gene: TRBD2; CDR3 protein: CASTPRLAGTGELFF; CDR3 DNA: TGTGCCAGCACTCCGAGACTAGCGGGGACTGGGGAGCTGTTTTTT
J gene: TRBJ1-1; V gene: TRBV2; clone size: .; D gene: TRBD1; CDR3 protein: CASRKQGGNTEAFF; CDR3 DNA: TGTGCCAGCAGGAAGCAGGGGGGGAACACTGAAGCTTTCTTT
J gene: TRBJ2-1; V gene: TRBV23-1; clone size: .; D gene: .; CDR3 protein: CASSQSTKPEQFF; CDR3 DNA: TGCGCCAGCAGTCAATCGACTAAGCCTGAGCAGTTCTTC
J gene: TRBJ2-1; V gene: TRBV5-1; clone size: .; D gene: TRBD2; CDR3 protein: CASSLSGANNEQFF; CDR3 DNA: TGCGCCAGCAGCTTGAGCGGGGCTAACAATGAGCAGTTCTTC
J gene: TRBJ1-2; V gene: TRBV7-9; clone size: .; D gene: .; CDR3 protein: CASSPSGDRGYTF; CDR3 DNA: TGTGCCAGCAGCCCAAGTGGAGACCGAGGCTACACCTTC
J gene: TRBJ2-7; V gene: TRBV11-1; clone size: .; D gene: .; CDR3 protein: CASSLSQWNYEQYF; CDR3 DNA: TGTGCCAGCAGCTTATCACAGTGGAACTACGAGCAGTACTTC
J gene: TRBJ2-1; V gene: TRBV4-2; clone size: .; D gene: TRBD2; CDR3 protein: CASSQYGLAEANEQFF; CDR3 DNA: TGTGCCAGCAGCCAATACGGACTAGCGGAGGCTAATGAGCAGTTCTTC
J gene: TRBJ2-6; V gene: TRBV11-2; clone size: many; D gene: .; CDR3 protein: CASSSPVGGSGANVLTF; CDR3 DNA: TGTGCCAGCAGCTCACCAGTGGGGGGCTCTGGGGCCAACGTCCTGACTTTC
J gene: TRBJ2-3; V gene: TRBV27; clone size: .; D gene: TRBD2; CDR3 protein: CASRSALIGSGRRQYF; CDR3 DNA: TGTGCCAGCCGATCCGCGTTGATTGGTAGCGGGAGAAGGCAGTATTTT
J gene: TRBJ1-5; V gene: TRBV10-3; clone size: once; D gene: .; CDR3 protein: CAISDSGQISDQPQHF; CDR3 DNA: TGTGCCATCAGTGACTCCGGACAGATCAGCGATCAGCCCCAGCATTTT
J gene: TRBJ1-2; V gene: TRBV7-2; clone size: few; D gene: .; CDR3 protein: CASSFGEGYGYTF; CDR3 DNA: TGTGCCAGCAGCTTTGGGGAGGGCTATGGCTACACCTTC
J gene: TRBJ1-5; V gene: TRBV18; clone size: few; D gene: TRBD1; CDR3 protein: CASSQRGGATQPQHF; CDR3 DNA: TGTGCCAGCTCCCAGCGAGGGGGCGCGACCCAGCCCCAGCATTTT
J gene: TRBJ2-3; V gene: TRBV7-6; clone size: .; D gene: .; CDR3 protein: CASSRITGLTDTQYF; CDR3 DNA: TGTGCCAGCAGCCGAATTACAGGGCTCACAGATACGCAGTATTTT
J gene: TRBJ2-7; V gene: TRBV27; clone size: .; D gene: .; CDR3 protein: CASSKGRALATREYF; CDR3 DNA: TGTGCCAGCAGCAAAGGACGAGCCCTAGCCACTAGGGAATACTTC
J gene: TRBJ2-7; V gene: TRBV11-2; clone size: .; D gene: .; CDR3 protein: CASSLDSNEQYF; CDR3 DNA: TGTGCCAGCAGCTTAGATTCTAACGAGCAGTACTTC